This T cell receptor (beta chain) was recorded in a study of blood T cell repertoires in COVID-19. Study information: Some COVID-19 samples were acute and others convalescent; all came from the United States, Italy and Spain. T cells, B-cell-depleted T cells, or PBMCs provided the cDNA or gDNA that served as material.

The CDR3 contains 23 residues. In germline, CDR1 is KGHDR, CDR2 SFDVKD. J gave up 0 bases and V 8 bases, and 32 bases lay outside the gene matches. In the original analysis: Amplification of reference gene primers was used by the study to estimate nucleated cell counts. Assay: immunoSEQ multiplex PCR; the TCRdb copy retains only in-frame clones and omits some. V and J calls and clone size follow that table, whereas D and trimming were derived from the DNA. This table has 390,000 or so clones, more than 80% appearing once. The TCR sequence derives from a woman aged 25 to 39 with active or convalescent COVID-19. J is TRBJ2-7 and V is TRBV24-1, with 8 nucleotides matching TRBD2. The specimen was peripheral blood. The CDR3 here is CATICHTAGTTEMLAGNSYEQYF. DNA of the CDR3: TGTGCCACCATTTGTCATACTGCCGGGACCACCGAAATGTTAGCGGGGAACTCCTACGAGCAGTACTTC.